This T cell receptor (beta chain) was sequenced during a study of blood T cell repertoires in COVID-19. Notes on this clone: The same CDR3 is also encoded by other DNA sequences in this sample.

Germline assignment: CDR1 LNHDA and CDR2 SQIVND (reference sequence). The V segment lost 5 bases and the J segment 2 bases; nucleotides outside the gene matches: 5. The CDR3 is 14 amino acids. Measured with immunoSEQ multiplex PCR; TCRdb has only the in-frame clones, and not every one. The sample records around 300,000 clones, 70% to 90% being singletons. The sequenced material came from peripheral blood. The origin of this receptor is a woman between 25 and 40 years old with active or convalescent COVID-19. The chain joins TRBV19 to TRBJ1-1; 7 bases match TRBD1. The CDR3 bases are TGTGCCAGTAGTCTACGGACAGGCAACACTGAAGCTTTCTTT. Protein: CASSLRTGNTEAFF.